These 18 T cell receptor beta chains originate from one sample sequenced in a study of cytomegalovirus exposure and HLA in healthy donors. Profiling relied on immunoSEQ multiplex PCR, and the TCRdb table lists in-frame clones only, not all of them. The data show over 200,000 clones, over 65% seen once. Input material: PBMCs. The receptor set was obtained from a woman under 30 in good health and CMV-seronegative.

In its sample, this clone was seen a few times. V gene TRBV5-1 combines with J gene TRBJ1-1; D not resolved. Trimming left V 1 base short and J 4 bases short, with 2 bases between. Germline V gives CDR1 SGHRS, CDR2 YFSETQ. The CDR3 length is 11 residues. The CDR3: CASSLSTEAFF. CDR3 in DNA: TGCGCCAGCAGCTTGTCCACTGAAGCTTTCTTT. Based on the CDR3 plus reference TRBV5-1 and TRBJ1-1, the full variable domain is KAGVTQTPRYLIKTRGQQVTLSCSPISGHRSVSWYQQTPGQGLQFLFEYFSETQRNKGNFPGRFSGRQFSNSRSEMNVSTLELGDSALYLCASSLSTEAFFGQGTRLTVV.

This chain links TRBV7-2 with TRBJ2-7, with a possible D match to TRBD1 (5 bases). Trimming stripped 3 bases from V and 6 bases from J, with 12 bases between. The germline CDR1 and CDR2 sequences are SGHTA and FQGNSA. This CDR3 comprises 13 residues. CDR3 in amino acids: CASSLAGIGEQYF. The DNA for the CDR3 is TGTGCCAGCAGCTTGGCAGGGATCGGCGAGCAGTACTTC.

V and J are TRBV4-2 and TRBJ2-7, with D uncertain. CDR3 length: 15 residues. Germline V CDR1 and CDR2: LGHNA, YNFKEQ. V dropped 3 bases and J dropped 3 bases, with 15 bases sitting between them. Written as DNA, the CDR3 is TGTGCCAGCAGCCAGAGTGGCGGAGATTTCTACGAGCAGTACTTC. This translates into CASSQSGGDFYEQYF.

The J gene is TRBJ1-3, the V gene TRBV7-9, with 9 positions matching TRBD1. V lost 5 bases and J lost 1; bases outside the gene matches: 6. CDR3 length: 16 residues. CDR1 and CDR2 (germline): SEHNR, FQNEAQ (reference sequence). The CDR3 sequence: CASSPPGTGSGNTIYF. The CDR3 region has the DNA TGTGCCAGCAGCCCCCCCGGGACAGGGTCTGGAAACACCATATATTTT. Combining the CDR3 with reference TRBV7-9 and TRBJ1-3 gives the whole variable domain DTGVSQNPRHKITKRGQNVTFRCDPISEHNRLYWYRQTLGQGPEFLTYFQNEAQLEKSRLLSDRFSAERPKGSFSTLEIQRTEQGDSAMYLCASSPPGTGSGNTIYFGEGSWLTVV.

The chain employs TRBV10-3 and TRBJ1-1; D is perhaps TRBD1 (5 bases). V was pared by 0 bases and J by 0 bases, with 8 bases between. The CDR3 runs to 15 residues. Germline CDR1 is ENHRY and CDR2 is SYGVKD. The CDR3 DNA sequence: TGTGCCATCAGTGAGTCACAGGACCTGAACACTGAAGCTTTCTTT. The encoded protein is CAISESQDLNTEAFF.

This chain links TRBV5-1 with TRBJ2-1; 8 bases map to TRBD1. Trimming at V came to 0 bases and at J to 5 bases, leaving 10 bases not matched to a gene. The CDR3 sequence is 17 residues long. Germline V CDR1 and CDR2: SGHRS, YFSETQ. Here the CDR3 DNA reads TGCGCCAGCAGCTTGGTTCAGGGGGCGATTCTGGACAATGAGCAGTTCTTC. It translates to CASSLVQGAILDNEQFF. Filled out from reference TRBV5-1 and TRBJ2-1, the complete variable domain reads KAGVTQTPRYLIKTRGQQVTLSCSPISGHRSVSWYQQTPGQGLQFLFEYFSETQRNKGNFPGRFSGRQFSNSRSEMNVSTLELGDSALYLCASSLVQGAILDNEQFFGPGTRLTVL.

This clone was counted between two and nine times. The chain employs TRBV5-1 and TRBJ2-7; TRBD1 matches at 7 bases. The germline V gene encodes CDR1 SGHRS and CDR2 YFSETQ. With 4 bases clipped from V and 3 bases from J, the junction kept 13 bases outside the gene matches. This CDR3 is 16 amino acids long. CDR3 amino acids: CASSPVIGTADYEQYF. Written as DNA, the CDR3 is TGCGCCAGCAGCCCCGTAATTGGGACAGCCGACTACGAGCAGTACTTC.

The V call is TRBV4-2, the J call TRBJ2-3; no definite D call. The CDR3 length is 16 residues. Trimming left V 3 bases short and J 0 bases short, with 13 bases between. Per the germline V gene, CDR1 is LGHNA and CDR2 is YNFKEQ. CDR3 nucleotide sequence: TGTGCCAGCAGCCATCAGCAGACTCTCAGCACAGATACGCAGTATTTT. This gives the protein CASSHQQTLSTDTQYF.

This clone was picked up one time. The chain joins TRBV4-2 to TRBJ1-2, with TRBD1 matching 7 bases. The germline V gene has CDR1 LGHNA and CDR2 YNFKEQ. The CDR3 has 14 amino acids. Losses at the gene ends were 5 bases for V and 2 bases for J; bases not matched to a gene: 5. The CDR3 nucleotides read TGTGCCAGCAGCGAGGGACAGAGAAACTATGGCTACACCTTC. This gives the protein CASSEGQRNYGYTF.

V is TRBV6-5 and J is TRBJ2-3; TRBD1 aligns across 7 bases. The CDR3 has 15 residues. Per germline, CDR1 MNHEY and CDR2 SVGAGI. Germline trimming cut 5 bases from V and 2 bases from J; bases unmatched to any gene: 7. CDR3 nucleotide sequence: TGTGCCAGCAGTCCGGACAGGACTTACACAGATACGCAGTATTTT. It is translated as CASSPDRTYTDTQYF.

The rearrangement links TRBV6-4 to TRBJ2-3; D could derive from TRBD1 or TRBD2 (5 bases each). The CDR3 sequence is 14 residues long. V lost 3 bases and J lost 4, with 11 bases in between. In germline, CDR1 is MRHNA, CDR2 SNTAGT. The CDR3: CASSDKGSPDTQYF. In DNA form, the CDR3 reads TGTGCCAGCAGTGATAAGGGGAGCCCAGATACGCAGTATTTT.

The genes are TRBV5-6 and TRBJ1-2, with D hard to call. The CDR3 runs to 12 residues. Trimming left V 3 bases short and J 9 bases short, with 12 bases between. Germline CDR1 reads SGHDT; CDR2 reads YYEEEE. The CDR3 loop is CASSWGTARYTF. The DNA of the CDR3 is TGTGCCAGCAGCTGGGGAACCGCGCGCTACACCTTC. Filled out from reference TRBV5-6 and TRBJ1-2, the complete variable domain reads DAGVTQSPTHLIKTRGQQVTLRCSPKSGHDTVSWYQQALGQGPQFIFQYYEEEERQRGNFPDRFSGHQFPNYSSELNVNALLLGDSALYLCASSWGTARYTFGSGTRLTVV.

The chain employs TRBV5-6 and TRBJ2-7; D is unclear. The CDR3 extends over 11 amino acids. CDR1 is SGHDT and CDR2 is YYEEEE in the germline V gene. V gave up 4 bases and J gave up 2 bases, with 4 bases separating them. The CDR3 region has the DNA TGTGCCAGCAGCAGGACCTACGAGCAGTACTTC. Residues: CASSRTYEQYF.

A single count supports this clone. CDR3: CASSFDRRDTGELFF. The CDR3 DNA reads as TGTGCCAGCAGCTTTGATCGTCGGGACACCGGGGAGCTGTTTTTT. The chain recombines TRBV7-3 with TRBJ2-2; D remains unclear. The CDR3 sequence is 15 residues long. V lost 3 bases to trimming and J lost 3 bases, with 11 bases between them. CDR1 SGHTA and CDR2 FQGTGA come from the germline V gene.

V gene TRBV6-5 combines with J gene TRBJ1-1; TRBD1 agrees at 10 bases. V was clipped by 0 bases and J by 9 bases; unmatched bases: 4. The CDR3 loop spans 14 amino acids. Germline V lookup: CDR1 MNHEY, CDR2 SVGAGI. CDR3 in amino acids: CASSYSTTGGQAFF. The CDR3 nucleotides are TGTGCCAGCAGTTACTCGACGACAGGGGGCCAAGCTTTCTTT.

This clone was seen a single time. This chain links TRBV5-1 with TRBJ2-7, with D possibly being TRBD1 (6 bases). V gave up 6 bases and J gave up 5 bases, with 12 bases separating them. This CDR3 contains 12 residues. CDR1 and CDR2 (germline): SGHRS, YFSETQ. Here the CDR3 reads CASTRAGDEQYF. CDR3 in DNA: TGCGCCAGCACGAGGGCAGGGGACGAGCAGTACTTC.

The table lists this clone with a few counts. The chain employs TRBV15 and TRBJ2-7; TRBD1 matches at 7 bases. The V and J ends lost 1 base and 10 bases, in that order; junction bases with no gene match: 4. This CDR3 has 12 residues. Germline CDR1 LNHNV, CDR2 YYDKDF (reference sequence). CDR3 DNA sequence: TGTGCCACCAGCAGAGCCGGGGACAGTCAGTACTTC. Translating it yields CATSRAGDSQYF. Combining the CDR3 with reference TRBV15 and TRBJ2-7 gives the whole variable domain DAMVIQNPRYQVTQFGKPVTLSCSQTLNHNVMYWYQQKSSQAPKLLFHYYDKDFNNEADTPDNFQSRRPNTSFCFLDIRSPGLGDTAMYLCATSRAGDSQYFGPGTRLTVT.

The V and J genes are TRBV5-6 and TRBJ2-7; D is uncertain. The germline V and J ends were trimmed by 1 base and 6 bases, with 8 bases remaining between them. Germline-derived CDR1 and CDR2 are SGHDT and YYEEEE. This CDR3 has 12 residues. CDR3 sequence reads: CASSLTPGEQYF. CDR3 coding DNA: TGTGCCAGCAGCTTGACCCCTGGCGAGCAGTACTTC.